This T cell receptor beta chain was identified during a study of OX40 agonist ivuxolimab in advanced cancers. Study observations and caveats: The study found that CD8+ T cells averaged more expanded clones than CD4+.

V dropped 2 bases and J dropped 4 bases, with 9 bases sitting between them. Germline CDR1 SNHLY, CDR2 FYNNEI. There are 14 residues in the CDR3. This clone was observed a single time. The antigen remains undetermined. This table comes from immunoSEQ multiplex PCR, and its TCRdb copy is limited to in-frame clones, with some not included. The table lists about 18,000 clones, roughly 74% of them singletons. The receptor was isolated from an adult with an advanced solid tumor such as melanoma, head and neck, liver or kidney cancer. The rearrangement joins TRBV2 to TRBJ1-3, with D possibly TRBD1 on 5 matching bases. The sequenced sample was CD4+ or CD8+ T cells sorted from blood, obtained in a trial of the OX40 agonist ivuxolimab. The CDR3 DNA sequence: TGTGCCAGCAGTGAAAGCGGGGACGGAAACACCATATATTTT. It encodes CASSESGDGNTIYF.